The 5 T cell receptor beta chains given below trace back to one sample, sequenced in a study of blood T cells in healthy people across ages. Next came a second PCR, run for about 7 to 12 cycles, which used a sample-barcoded 5' primer along with a J-beta primer mix. One entry per CDR3 protein, called by TCRdb with MiXCR from the 5' RACE reads. Here the sample spans hundreds of thousands of distinct CDR3 sequences, roughly three fifths being singletons. Sequencing used blood. These receptors originate from a man in his 60s in good health.

This chain links TRBV20-1 with TRBJ1-4; 8 bases agree with TRBD1. The J segment lost 8 bases and the V segment lost 0 bases, leaving 8 bases of the junction unmatched. The germline CDR1 and CDR2 sequences are DFQATT and SNEGSKA (reference sequence). This CDR3 region has 15 residues. The CDR3 reads CSARDIGRGREKLFF. The CDR3 DNA is TGCAGTGCTAGAGATATCGGCAGGGGGCGGGAAAAACTGTTTTTT.

J is TRBJ2-5 and V is TRBV6-5; 11 nucleotides align to TRBD1. The germline CDR1 and CDR2 sequences are MNHEY and SVGAGI. The CDR3 runs to 15 residues. V lost 4 bases to trimming and J lost 5 bases; unmatched junction nucleotides: 6. CDR3 protein: CASSFLDRGQETQYF. The CDR3 coding sequence is TGTGCCAGCAGTTTCTTGGACAGGGGGCAGGAGACCCAGTACTTC.

V usage is TRBV7-2 and J usage is TRBJ1-1, with D uncertain. Per germline, CDR1 SGHTA and CDR2 FQGNSA. Trimming shortened V by 5 bases and J by 8 bases, and 12 bases separated the two germline ends. The CDR3 has 12 amino acids. The CDR3 bases are TGTGCCAGCAGCCCTTCGCCCTGGGAAGCTTTCTTT. Translating gives CASSPSPWEAFF.

This chain joins TRBV5-8 and TRBJ2-1, with D possibly TRBD1 on 6 matching bases. The length of the CDR3 is 17 residues. The germline gives CDR1 SGHTS, CDR2 YDEGEE. Trimming removed 3 bases from V and 8 bases from J, with 24 bases in between. This CDR3 reads CASSWQQGPRVRDEQFF. The CDR3 region has the DNA TGTGCCAGCAGCTGGCAGCAGGGGCCCCGGGTGCGTGATGAGCAGTTCTTC. Combining the CDR3 with reference TRBV5-8 and TRBJ2-1 gives the whole variable domain EAGVTQSPTHLIKTRGQQATLRCSPISGHTSVYWYQQALGLGLQFLLWYDEGEERNRGNFPPRFSGRQFPNYSSELNVNALELEDSALYLCASSWQQGPRVRDEQFFGPGTRLTVL.

This chain joins TRBV4-2 and TRBJ2-2; tentative D call: TRBD2 (7 bases). With 1 base removed from V and 0 bases from J, the gap between germline ends came to 12 bases. The CDR3 is made up of 17 amino acids. Germline V lookup: CDR1 LGHNA, CDR2 YNFKEQ. CDR3 loop: CASSQVGGGPNTGELFF. CDR3 nucleotide sequence: TGTGCCAGCAGCCAAGTCGGCGGGGGCCCGAACACCGGGGAGCTGTTTTTT.